A single sample is the source of the 14 T cell receptor beta chains below, sequenced in a study of T cells of healthy individuals. TCRdb passed the 5' RACE reads through MiXCR, listing each CDR3 protein once. The sample lists tens of thousands of distinct CDR3 sequences; around 15% were seen once. The receptors were sampled from a human donor in good health.

This clonotype has a handful of counts. The chain couples TRBV5-1 to TRBJ1-4; maybe TRBD1 (5 bases). The CDR3 consists of 14 residues. The germline V gene has CDR1 SGHRS and CDR2 YFSETQ. Trimming took 7 bases from V and 8 from J, leaving 18 bases between them. CDR3 in DNA: TGCGCCAGCCGAGAAACAGGAGCGAAGGAAAAACTGTTTTTT. Amino acid sequence: CASRETGAKEKLFF.

In this sample, this clonotype turned up a few times. The chain has TRBV12-3 or TRBV12-4 and TRBJ2-7; TRBD1 agrees at 10 bases. V was clipped by 4 bases and J by 4 bases; unmatched bases: 7. The CDR3 extends over 15 amino acids. The CDR3 DNA is TGTGCCAGCAGTTACGGACAGGGGGGTCCGTACGAGCAGTACTTC. Translated: CASSYGQGGPYEQYF.

On this clonotype itself: The conserved phenylalanine or tryptophan is not found at the CDR3 terminus, so this likely reflects a read error. V and J are TRBV6-5 and TRBJ2-3; no clear D gene. Trimming cost V 7 bases and J 1 base, with 9 bases left between them. Looked up from germline, CDR1 is MNHEY and CDR2 is SVGAGI. The CDR3 length is 13 residues. The CDR3 sequence: CASTRSGTDTQYL. For the CDR3, the DNA is TGTGCCAGCACCAGGTCAGGCACAGATACGCAGTATCTT.

By share, this clonotype counts as medium-sized. CDR3 sequence (DNA): TGTGCCAGCAGCGTAGAGGGAGGCACTGAAGCTTTCTTT. It is translated as CASSVEGGTEAFF. The rearrangement links TRBV9 to TRBJ1-1, with D uncertain. Trimming pared 0 bases from V and 4 bases from J, leaving 7 bases between. Per the germline V gene, CDR1 is SGDLS and CDR2 is YYNGEE. This CDR3 has 13 amino acids.

This CDR3 reads CASAVGYRVVNTEAFF. CDR3 sequence (DNA): TGTGCCAGCGCGGTGGGATACAGGGTGGTGAACACTGAAGCTTTCTTT. V and J are TRBV2 and TRBJ1-1, with D possibly TRBD1 on 6 matching bases. Germline CDR1 and CDR2: SNHLY and FYNNEI. Trimming shortened V by 8 bases and J by 0 bases, and 19 bases separated the two germline ends. The CDR3 runs to 16 residues.

This clonotype was observed a handful of times. The chain has TRBV2 and TRBJ1-2; D might be TRBD1 (6 bases). Germline V gene data show CDR1 as SNHLY and CDR2 as FYNNEI. This CDR3 region has 15 residues. V lost 6 bases and J 1 base, leaving 15 bases between the germline ends. CDR3 residues: CASSRRTALNYGYTF. The CDR3 DNA sequence: TGTGCCAGCAGCCGGAGGACAGCCCTTAACTATGGCTACACCTTC.

A single count supports this clonotype. V gene TRBV7-3 combines with J gene TRBJ1-1; 8 positions agree with TRBD1. Germline V lookup: CDR1 SGHTA, CDR2 FQGTGA. This CDR3 comprises 18 residues. V was pared by 5 bases and J by 0 bases, with 14 bases of the junction left unmatched. The CDR3 coding sequence is TGTGCCAGCAGCCCCGTTGCAGGGGGCATTTCAATGAACACTGAAGCTTTCTTT. Amino acid sequence: CASSPVAGGISMNTEAFF.

This clonotype appeared many times. The V gene is TRBV29-1, the J gene TRBJ2-7, with 7 bases that match TRBD2. Losses at the gene ends were 6 bases for V and 3 bases for J; bases not matched to a gene: 11. The CDR3 consists of 14 residues. CDR1 and CDR2 (germline): SQVTM, ANQGSEA. The CDR3 sequence: CSVSPSGDNYEQYF. The CDR3 coding sequence is TGCAGCGTGTCCCCTAGCGGAGATAACTACGAGCAGTACTTC.

This clonotype was observed at least ten times. This chain links TRBV19 with TRBJ2-2; possibly TRBD1 or TRBD2 for D (5 bases each). Germline CDR1 is LNHDA and CDR2 is SQIVND (reference sequence). Trimming took off 6 bases at V and 6 bases at J, with 14 bases between the two ends. This CDR3 contains 14 residues. CDR3 nucleotides: TGTGCCAGTAGCCTGTTGGGGGTAGCCGGGGAGCTGTTTTTT. Its translation: CASSLLGVAGELFF.

The chain has TRBV25-1 and TRBJ2-3; 7 nucleotides agree with TRBD2. This CDR3 region has 16 residues. CDR1 is MGHDK, CDR2 SYGVNS, per germline. J lost 6 bases, V lost 4 bases, and 13 bases had no gene match. The CDR3 loop reads CASSGGPGGLSDTQYF. The CDR3 region has the DNA TGTGCCAGCAGTGGGGGACCGGGAGGCCTGAGCGATACGCAGTATTTT.

By sample share, this clonotype is medium-sized. V is TRBV6-4 and J is TRBJ2-3; a possible D gene is TRBD2 (6 bases). The CDR3 has 13 amino acids. The germline V and J ends were trimmed by 3 bases and 3 bases, with 7 bases remaining between them. Germline V gene data show CDR1 as MRHNA and CDR2 as SNTAGT. DNA of the CDR3: TGTGCCAGCAGTGAGGGGACTACAGATACGCAGTATTTT. It yields the protein CASSEGTTDTQYF.

CDR3 sequence reads: CSVENPGWSYNEQFF. The CDR3 region has the DNA TGCAGCGTTGAGAATCCCGGGTGGTCCTACAATGAGCAGTTCTTC. The chain carries TRBV29-1 and TRBJ2-1, with D uncertain. The CDR3 is 15 amino acids. Per the germline V gene, CDR1 is SQVTM and CDR2 is ANQGSEA. V lost 3 bases, J lost 1 base, and 13 bases lay in between.

The chain has TRBV12-3 or TRBV12-4 and TRBJ2-7, with D maybe TRBD1 (8 bases). The V end was cut by 4 bases, the J end by 6 bases, with 13 bases between. The CDR3 totals 13 residues. CDR3 residues: CASSSTGEGEQYF. DNA of the CDR3: TGTGCCAGCAGTTCGACAGGGGAGGGCGAGCAGTACTTC.

This clonotype was seen more than once but under ten times. This chain links TRBV11-2 with TRBJ1-1; D is uncertain. Trimming left V 2 bases short and J 6 bases short, with 10 bases between. The CDR3 runs to 13 residues. From germline, CDR1 is SGHAT and CDR2 FQNNGV. The CDR3 DNA reads as TGTGCCAGCAGCTTAATCGGTGGGGCTGAAGCTTTCTTT. This codes for CASSLIGGAEAFF.